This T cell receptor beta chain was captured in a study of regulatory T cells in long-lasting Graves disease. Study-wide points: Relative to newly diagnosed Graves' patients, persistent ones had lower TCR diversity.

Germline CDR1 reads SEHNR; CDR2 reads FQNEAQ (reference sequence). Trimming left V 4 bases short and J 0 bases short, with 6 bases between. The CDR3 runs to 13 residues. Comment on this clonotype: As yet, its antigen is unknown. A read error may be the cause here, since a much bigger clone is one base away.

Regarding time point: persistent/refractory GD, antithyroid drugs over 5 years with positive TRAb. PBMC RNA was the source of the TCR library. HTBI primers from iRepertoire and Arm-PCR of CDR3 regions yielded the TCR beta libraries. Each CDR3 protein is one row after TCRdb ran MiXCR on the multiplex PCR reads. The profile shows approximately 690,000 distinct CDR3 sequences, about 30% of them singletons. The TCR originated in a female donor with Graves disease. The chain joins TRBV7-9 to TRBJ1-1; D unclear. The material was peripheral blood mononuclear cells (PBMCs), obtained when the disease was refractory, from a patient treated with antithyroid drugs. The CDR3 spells CASSSFLNTEAFF. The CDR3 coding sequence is TGTGCCAGCAGCTCCTTCTTGAACACTGAAGCTTTCTTT.